Below, one TCR beta chain is given with its context. Antigen: not known. With 6 bases removed from V and 4 bases from J, the gap between germline ends came to 12 bases. CDR3 length: 13 amino acids. CDR1 and CDR2 (germline): MNHNY, SVGAGI (reference sequence). These data belong to a study of TIL therapy for anti-PD-1-resistant metastatic lung cancer. Findings and caveats of the study: This highly selected cohort may not generalize to typical lung cancer patients.

The immunoSEQ assay was v3. TCRdb's table, derived via immunoSEQ multiplex PCR, lists solely in-frame clones and lacks some. The sample holds 60,000 or so clones, 69% seen once. Time point reported: pre-treatment sample, taken before nivolumab and TIL therapy. The V and J genes are TRBV6-6 and TRBJ1-1, with D perhaps TRBD1 (6 bases). This sequence was found in a person between 25 and 80 years old with non-small cell lung cancer. The source material was blood, sampled at baseline. This CDR3 reads CASRPGHSTEAFF. CDR3 nucleotides: TGTGCCAGCAGACCGGGACACTCCACTGAAGCTTTCTTT.